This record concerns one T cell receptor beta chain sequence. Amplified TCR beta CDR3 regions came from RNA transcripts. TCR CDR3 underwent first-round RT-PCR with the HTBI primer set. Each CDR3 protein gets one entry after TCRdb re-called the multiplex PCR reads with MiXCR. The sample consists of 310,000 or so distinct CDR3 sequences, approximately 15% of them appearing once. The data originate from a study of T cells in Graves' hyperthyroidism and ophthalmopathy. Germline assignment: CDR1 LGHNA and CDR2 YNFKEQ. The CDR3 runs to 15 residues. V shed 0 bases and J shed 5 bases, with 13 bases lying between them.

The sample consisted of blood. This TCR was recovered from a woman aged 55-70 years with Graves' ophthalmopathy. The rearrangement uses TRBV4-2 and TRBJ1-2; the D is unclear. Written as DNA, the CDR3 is TGTGCCAGCAGCCAAGATCGTGGGGTAGAATATGGCTACACCTTC. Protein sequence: CASSQDRGVEYGYTF.